Below, one TCR beta chain is given with its context. The CDR3 covers 15 residues. The germline V gene has CDR1 MNHEY and CDR2 SMNVEV (reference sequence). These data belong to a study of T cells expressing NK-cell markers. Study summary: Beta-chain profiling covered CD3+CD56+NKG2C+, CD3+CD56+NKG2C- and CD3+CD56-NKG2C+ sorted subsets.

TCRdb reprocessed the 5' RACE reads and stores each CDR3 protein as one record, lacking DNA. The sample data list 500,000 to 600,000 distinct CDR3 sequences. The material sequenced was blood T cells: a sorted CD56 or NKG2C T cell subset, CD4+ or CD8+ T cells, or bulk PBMC T cells (not recorded which). V and J are TRBV27 and TRBJ2-5; with no DNA, the TCRdb D assignment of TRBD2 cannot be verified. This clonotype was obtained from a man aged 18 to 35 in good health. CDR3 in amino acids: CASSLWASGAETQYF.